The 21 T cell receptor beta chains reported below all come from one sample, sequenced in a study of OX40 agonist ivuxolimab in advanced cancers. Assay: immunoSEQ multiplex PCR; the TCRdb copy retains only in-frame clones and omits some. The sample lists 9,000 to 15,000 clones, just under 90% seen once, with 49% in the top ten. Sample: CD4+ or CD8+ T cells sorted from blood, taken in a trial of the OX40 agonist ivuxolimab. The receptor source for this set is an adult with an advanced solid tumor such as melanoma, head and neck, liver or kidney cancer.

Of note for this clone: One end of the junction is discordant with germline, which a read error may explain. V and J are TRBV19 and TRBJ1-2; the D is unclear. The CDR3 is 11 residues long. CDR1 and CDR2 from the germline V gene are LNHDA and SQIVND (reference sequence). DNA of the CDR3: TGTGCCAGTAGTATCAACTACGGCTACACCTTC. Its protein is CASSINYGYTF.

In regard to this clone: Germline and junction disagree at one end, which may indicate a read error. This rearrangement joins TRBV6-4 to TRBJ2-1, with a tentative D call TRBD2 (6 bases). Germline values: CDR1 MRHNA, CDR2 SNTAGT. The CDR3 totals 14 residues. Written as DNA, the CDR3 is TGTGCCAGCAGTGATGGGGGGTCCTCCAATGAGCAGTTCTTC. Amino acids: CASSDGGSSNEQFF.

The chain combines TRBV5-1 with TRBJ2-7; 7 bases line up with TRBD1. Per the germline V gene, CDR1 is SGHRS and CDR2 is YFSETQ. Trimming cost V 2 bases and J 3 bases; bases outside gene matches: 2. The CDR3 contains 13 residues. The CDR3 region is CASSLQGFYEQYF. DNA for the CDR3: TGCGCCAGCAGCTTACAGGGGTTCTACGAGCAGTACTTC.

The rearrangement uses TRBV29-1 and TRBJ2-1; D gene unclear. The CDR3 spans 11 residues. The germline gives CDR1 SQVTM, CDR2 ANQGSEA. V was clipped by 7 bases and J by 7 bases, with 11 bases between them. The CDR3 loop is CSAVGANEQFF. The DNA for the CDR3 is TGCAGCGCCGTCGGTGCGAATGAGCAGTTCTTC.

The V gene is TRBV19, the J gene TRBJ2-2; D might be TRBD1 or TRBD2, each matching 5 bases. Trimming took 6 bases from V and 5 from J, leaving 16 bases between them. The CDR3 length is 15 residues. The germline gives CDR1 LNHDA, CDR2 SQIVND (reference sequence). The chain's CDR3 is CASRVLGAGTGELFF. CDR3 coding DNA: TGTGCCAGTAGAGTTCTCGGGGCCGGAACCGGGGAGCTGTTTTTT.

This chain joins TRBV27 and TRBJ2-7, with D possibly being TRBD2 (5 bases). The V end was cut by 5 bases, the J end by 6 bases, with 8 bases between. The germline CDR1 and CDR2 sequences are MNHEY and SMNVEV (reference sequence). The CDR3 covers 11 residues. The CDR3 protein is CASSPDCEQYF. The DNA of the CDR3 is TGTGCCAGCAGTCCGGACTGCGAGCAGTACTTC.

The chain combines TRBV4-3 with TRBJ2-2; D may be TRBD2 (7 bases). The CDR3 consists of 16 residues. V was cut by 1 base and J by 8 bases, with 17 bases left in between. Germline V gene data show CDR1 as LGHNA and CDR2 as YSLEER. The CDR3 DNA follows: TGCGCCAGCAGCCAAGCCCCACTAGGGGGGGCAGGGGAGCTGTTTTTT. Protein sequence: CASSQAPLGGAGELFF.

As DNA, the CDR3 is TGTGCCAGCAGAGACCTTCTAGCGGAGGCCTACGAGCAGTACTTC. Its translation is CASRDLLAEAYEQYF. The chain links TRBV6-1 to TRBJ2-7; TRBD2 matches 7 bases. The CDR3 has 15 amino acids. Germline V gives CDR1 MNHNS, CDR2 SASEGT. The ends lost 6 bases at V and 2 bases at J; junction bases unmatched: 10.

The chain recombines TRBV11-3 with TRBJ2-1, with TRBD2 as a possible D gene (5 bases). V lost 5 bases and J lost 6, with 17 bases in between. CDR3 length: 15 residues. Per the germline V gene, CDR1 is SGHNT and CDR2 is YENEEA. This CDR3 is CASSPFSLAVNEQFF. The CDR3 region has the DNA TGTGCCAGCAGCCCCTTCTCTCTAGCAGTCAATGAGCAGTTCTTC.

The genes are TRBV5-5 and TRBJ2-1; TRBD2 might be the D (6 bases). V gave up 2 bases and J gave up 7 bases, with 16 bases separating them. Germline V gene sequence: CDR1 SGHKS, CDR2 YYEKEE (reference sequence). The length of the CDR3 is 15 residues. CDR3 region: CASSFGASRGNEQFF. The CDR3, as DNA: TGTGCCAGCAGCTTTGGGGCTAGCCGGGGGAATGAGCAGTTCTTC.

The rearrangement joins TRBV2 to TRBJ2-7; tentatively, D is TRBD1 (6 bases). Germline V lookup: CDR1 SNHLY, CDR2 FYNNEI. Trimming took 8 bases from V and 3 from J, leaving 8 bases between them. The CDR3 consists of 11 residues. The chain's CDR3 is CASQGGYEQYF. The CDR3 DNA follows: TGTGCCAGCCAAGGGGGCTACGAGCAGTACTTC.

The count of this clone is one. The V gene is TRBV19, the J gene TRBJ2-7; possible D gene TRBD2, 6 bases. CDR1 is LNHDA, CDR2 SQIVND, per germline (reference sequence). The CDR3 runs to 13 residues. Trimming left V 8 bases short and J 3 bases short, with 14 bases between. This chain's CDR3 is CASEARRGYEQYF. CDR3 DNA sequence: TGTGCCAGTGAGGCACGGCGGGGCTACGAGCAGTACTTC.

This chain joins TRBV5-1 and TRBJ2-7; D gene uncertain. The CDR3 has 16 residues. Germline CDR1 reads SGHRS; CDR2 reads YFSETQ. V was trimmed by 4 bases and J by 3 bases, leaving 20 bases between them. The chain's CDR3 is CASSPSSSSQGYEQYF. The CDR3 DNA sequence: TGCGCCAGCAGCCCCTCCTCAAGTAGCCAAGGCTACGAGCAGTACTTC.

CDR3 sequence reads: CASTHVPAPITDTQYF. The CDR3 region has the DNA TGTGCCAGCACCCATGTCCCAGCGCCGATCACAGATACGCAGTATTTT. The chain joins TRBV5-4 to TRBJ2-3; D call uncertain. V lost 6 bases, J lost 2 bases, and 19 bases lay in between. The CDR3 is 16 residues long. CDR1 is SGHNT, CDR2 YYREEE, per germline (reference sequence).

The chain uses TRBV28 and TRBJ1-2; the match to TRBD1 covers 8 bases. The CDR3 is 15 amino acids. Losses at the gene ends were 3 bases for V and 5 bases for J; bases not matched to a gene: 8. CDR1 MDHEN and CDR2 SYDVKM come from the germline V gene. CDR3 DNA: TGTGCCAGCAGTTTCCCCGGACAGGGTGGGTATGGCTACACCTTC. Translated: CASSFPGQGGYGYTF.

V and J are TRBV27 and TRBJ2-1; 12 bases are a match to TRBD2. The junction had 6 bases not matched to a gene; V was cut back by 5 bases and J by 4 bases. CDR3 length: 16 residues. Germline lookup yields CDR1 MNHEY and CDR2 SMNVEV (reference sequence). The CDR3 sequence is CASSHRGLAGYNEQFF. CDR3 nucleotides: TGTGCCAGCAGTCACCGGGGACTAGCGGGTTACAATGAGCAGTTCTTC.

J is TRBJ2-5 and V is TRBV9, with 8 positions matching TRBD2. This CDR3 spans 15 amino acids. After removal of 3 bases from V and 11 bases from J, the junction contained 15 bases not matched to a gene. Germline V CDR1 and CDR2: SGDLS, YYNGEE. The CDR3 coding sequence is TGTGCCAGCAGCGCGGGGGGTGGACTAGCCCGGGAGCAGTACTTC. Translation: CASSAGGGLAREQYF.

The chain couples TRBV7-9 to TRBJ2-1; D is undetermined. The V gene lost 0 bases and the J gene lost 6 bases, with 6 bases spanning the gap. This CDR3 contains 13 residues. Germline CDR1 SEHNR, CDR2 FQNEAQ (reference sequence). The CDR3, as DNA: TGTGCCAGCAGCTTAGCCCTAATCAATGAGCAGTTCTTC. Translating gives CASSLALINEQFF. The full variable domain, completed using reference TRBV7-9 and TRBJ2-1, is DTGVSQNPRHKITKRGQNVTFRCDPISEHNRLYWYRQTLGQGPEFLTYFQNEAQLEKSRLLSDRFSAERPKGSFSTLEIQRTEQGDSAMYLCASSLALINEQFFGPGTRLTVL.

In its sample, this clone was seen once. V and J are TRBV7-2 and TRBJ2-1; 9 nucleotides match TRBD2. Trimming at V came to 3 bases and at J to 3 bases, leaving 3 bases not matched to a gene. Germline CDR1 is SGHTA and CDR2 is FQGNSA. The CDR3 is 15 residues long. DNA of the CDR3: TGTGCCAGCAGCTTTAGCGGGAGCTACTACAATGAGCAGTTCTTC. It translates to CASSFSGSYYNEQFF.

This chain connects TRBV19 to TRBJ2-1; D is undetermined. The CDR3 runs to 11 residues. Looked up from germline, CDR1 is LNHDA and CDR2 is SQIVND (reference sequence). CDR3 sequence reads: CASRTYNEQFF. In DNA, the CDR3 is TGTGCTTCCCGTACCTACAATGAGCAGTTCTTC.

The chain couples TRBV7-8 to TRBJ2-2; D gene uncertain. The CDR3 loop spans 16 amino acids. The germline CDR1 and CDR2 sequences are SGHVS and FQNEAQ. Between the trimmed V and J ends, which lost 2 bases and 3 bases, there was a span of 13 bases. CDR3 in DNA: TGTGCCAGCAGCTTAATTGCTTCTGCGGACACCGGGGAGCTGTTTTTT. Translated: CASSLIASADTGELFF.